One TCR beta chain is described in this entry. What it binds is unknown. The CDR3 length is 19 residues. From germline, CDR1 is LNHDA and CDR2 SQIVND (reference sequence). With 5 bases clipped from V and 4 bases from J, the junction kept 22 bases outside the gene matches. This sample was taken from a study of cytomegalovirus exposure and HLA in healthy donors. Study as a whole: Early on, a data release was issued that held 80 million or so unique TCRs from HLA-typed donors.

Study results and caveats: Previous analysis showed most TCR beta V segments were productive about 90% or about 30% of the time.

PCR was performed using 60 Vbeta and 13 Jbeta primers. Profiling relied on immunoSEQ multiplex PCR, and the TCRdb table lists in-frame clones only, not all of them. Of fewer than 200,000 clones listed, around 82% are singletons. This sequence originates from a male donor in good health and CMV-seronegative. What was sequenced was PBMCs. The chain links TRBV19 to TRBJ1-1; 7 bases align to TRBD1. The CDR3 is CASSPRGQSKIVKSTEAFF. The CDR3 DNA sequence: TGTGCCAGTAGTCCTAGGGGGCAGTCGAAAATAGTGAAGTCCACTGAAGCTTTCTTT.